This T cell receptor (beta chain) was observed in a study of T cells after yellow fever vaccination. V was shortened by 5 bases and J by 8 bases, with 8 bases between the two germline ends. This CDR3 spans 11 amino acids. MiXCR was run by TCRdb on the 5' RACE reads, yielding one entry per CDR3 protein. The data contain 300,000 to 400,000 distinct CDR3 sequences, 8.7% of them singletons. Study conclusions and caveats: Subsequent to the booster, the majority of primary-vaccination clones reappeared (96% CD4, approximately 90% CD8).

Remarks on this clonotype: What it binds is not known.

Sequences were derived from PBMCs, sampled on the day of the first yellow fever vaccination. The chain is built from TRBV12-3 or TRBV12-4 and TRBJ2-3; D is unclear. The origin of this receptor is a man aged 18-30 years who received the YFV17D yellow fever vaccine. In nucleotides, the CDR3 is TGTGCCAGCAGTCAAGACACTACGCAGTATTTT. Encoded protein: CASSQDTTQYF.